The 19 T cell receptor beta chains presented below share a single source sample, sequenced in a study of cytomegalovirus exposure and HLA in healthy donors. Both 60 Vbeta primers and 13 Jbeta primers went into the PCR. Method: immunoSEQ multiplex PCR; TCRdb's copy keeps in-frame clones and lacks some. Of about 230,000 clones listed, 85% were seen once; the top ten hold 0.24%. Input material: PBMCs. The receptors derive from a girl aged 2 to 9 in good health and CMV-seronegative.

V gene TRBV5-1 combines with J gene TRBJ1-2; 9 bases align to TRBD1. The CDR3 sequence is 16 residues long. The germline gives CDR1 SGHRS, CDR2 YFSETQ. With 4 bases clipped from V and 2 bases from J, the junction kept 9 bases outside the gene matches. CDR3 in amino acids: CASSADPGQGNYGYTF. DNA of the CDR3: TGCGCCAGCAGCGCCGACCCTGGACAGGGGAACTATGGCTACACCTTC.

This chain joins TRBV18 and TRBJ1-2, with D tentatively TRBD1 (5 bases). The CDR3 has 12 residues. Germline V CDR1 and CDR2: KGHSH, LQKENI. The germline V and J ends were trimmed by 5 bases and 7 bases, with 11 bases remaining between them. The CDR3 protein is CASSSGGLGYTF. In DNA form, the CDR3 reads TGTGCCAGCTCATCCGGGGGACTTGGCTACACCTTC.

This chain links TRBV20-1 with TRBJ2-5; the D is unclear. The germline V gene encodes CDR1 DFQATT and CDR2 SNEGSKA (reference sequence). Trimming cost V 2 bases and J 5 bases, with 6 bases left between them. The CDR3 runs 11 residues. This chain's CDR3 is CSARRGETQYF. The CDR3 DNA reads as TGCAGTGCTAGAAGAGGCGAGACCCAGTACTTC.

The sample holds a few counts of this clone. The chain links TRBV30 to TRBJ2-1; 11 bases are shared with TRBD2. CDR3 length: 14 amino acids. The germline CDR1 and CDR2 sequences are GTSNPN and SVGIG (reference sequence). J lost 5 bases, V lost 4 bases, and 4 bases had no gene match. CDR3 sequence: CAWILAGADNEQFF. The DNA of the CDR3 is TGTGCCTGGATACTAGCGGGGGCCGACAATGAGCAGTTCTTC.

The chain combines TRBV30 with TRBJ2-7, with 8 nucleotides matching TRBD2. The CDR3 extends over 11 amino acids. Germline-derived CDR1 and CDR2 are GTSNPN and SVGIG (reference sequence). With 5 bases clipped from V and 7 bases from J, the junction kept 4 bases outside the gene matches. The CDR3 DNA follows: TGTGCCTGGCGGGAGGGGGGGGAGCAGTACTTC. Protein sequence: CAWREGGEQYF.

The sample holds a few counts of this clone. J is TRBJ1-1 and V is TRBV7-6, with D possibly TRBD1 on 6 matching bases. The CDR3 runs 16 residues. The germline V and J ends were trimmed by 4 bases and 6 bases, with 21 bases remaining between them. CDR1 and CDR2 (germline): SGHVS, FNYEAQ. The DNA for the CDR3 is TGTGCCAGCAGCTCCTTAGTCCAGGGGAAGGGAGCTGAAGCTTTCTTT. It yields the protein CASSSLVQGKGAEAFF.

The genes are TRBV5-6 and TRBJ2-5, with a weak D call TRBD2 (6 bases). The J call may not be correct, given that the DNA end is closer to TRBJ2-7. The CDR3 consists of 14 residues. CDR1 is SGHDT, CDR2 YYEEEE, per germline. The CDR3 DNA reads TGTGCCAGCAGCTTGTTTTCTGCGGGGTCCGAGCAGTACTTC. It is translated as CASSLFSAGSEQYF.

The chain recombines TRBV29-1 with TRBJ1-2; TRBD1 matches 12 bases. Germline assignment: CDR1 SQVTM and CDR2 ANQGSEA. J was trimmed by 4 bases and V by 6 bases; bases with no gene match: 12. The CDR3 sequence is 16 residues long. CDR3 sequence: CSVAVPGQGAFYGYTF. CDR3 bases: TGCAGCGTCGCGGTACCGGGACAGGGGGCTTTCTATGGCTACACCTTC.

The chain couples TRBV2 to TRBJ1-2; weak D call: TRBD1 (5 bases). The CDR3 length is 14 residues. The germline CDR1 and CDR2 sequences are SNHLY and FYNNEI. Trimming took 5 bases from V and 4 from J, leaving 14 bases between them. CDR3 DNA: TGTGCCAGCAGTACAGGTCAGCGAGGCTATGGCTACACCTTC. It is translated as CASSTGQRGYGYTF.

This chain joins TRBV11-2 and TRBJ1-1; weak D call: TRBD1 (5 bases). The CDR3 has 15 residues. Germline V gene lookup returns CDR1 SGHAT and CDR2 FQNNGV. Trimming pared 6 bases from V and 0 bases from J, leaving 14 bases between. CDR3 coding DNA: TGTGCCAGCAGACACCAAGGGGCATTGAACACTGAAGCTTTCTTT. Translating gives CASRHQGALNTEAFF.

The V call is TRBV5-3, the J call TRBJ2-1, with D unresolved. TRBV5-3 is an ORF, and what it does is uncertain. V was trimmed by 0 bases and J by 7 bases, leaving 8 bases between them. The length of the CDR3 is 13 residues. The CDR3 region has the DNA TGTGCCAGAAGCTTGGCCGAGGTAAATGAGCAGTTCTTC. Its translation: CARSLAEVNEQFF.

The J gene is TRBJ2-5, the V gene TRBV7-9, with 7 nucleotides matching TRBD1. The CDR3 sequence is 14 residues long. Germline CDR1 reads SEHNR; CDR2 reads FQNEAQ (reference sequence). The J segment lost 3 bases and the V segment lost 5 bases, leaving 6 bases of the junction unmatched. CDR3 in DNA: TGTGCCAGCAGCCCACAGGGGTTGGAAGAGACCCAGTACTTC. This translates into CASSPQGLEETQYF.

The sample holds one count of this clone. This chain joins TRBV9 and TRBJ2-3; 9 nucleotides align to TRBD2. V gave up 3 bases and J gave up 1 base; unmatched junction bases: 9. The germline CDR1 and CDR2 sequences are SGDLS and YYNGEE. CDR3 length: 17 amino acids. As DNA, the CDR3 is TGTGCCAGCAGCGACCGACCCAAGCGGGGGGGCACAGATACGCAGTATTTT. It is translated as CASSDRPKRGGTDTQYF. Complete variable domain (other parts from reference TRBV9 and TRBJ2-3): DSGVTQTPKHLITATGQRVTLRCSPRSGDLSVYWYQQSLDQGLQFLIQYYNGEERAKGNILERFSAQQFPDLHSELNLSSLELGDSALYFCASSDRPKRGGTDTQYFGPGTRLTVL.

The rearrangement uses TRBV6-5 and TRBJ2-6; D possibly corresponds to TRBD1 (6 bases). Trimming pared 0 bases from V and 3 bases from J, leaving 9 bases between. Germline CDR1 reads MNHEY; CDR2 reads SVGAGI. The CDR3 runs 16 residues. The DNA of the CDR3 is TGTGCCAGCAGTTACTCTAAGGGGGATGGGGCCAACGTCCTGACTTTC. Translating it yields CASSYSKGDGANVLTF.

This sequence joins TRBV30 and TRBJ2-5, with a tentative D call TRBD2 (6 bases). The CDR3 has 15 residues. V shed 1 base and J shed 1 base, with 13 bases lying between them. Germline V gene sequence: CDR1 GTSNPN, CDR2 SVGIG (reference sequence). This CDR3 is CAWSDGLAIQETQYF. CDR3 nucleotides: TGTGCCTGGAGTGATGGGCTAGCGATCCAAGAGACCCAGTACTTC.

V is TRBV1 and J is TRBJ2-2; the DNA was not used to check the table's D call, TRBD2. TRBV1 is deemed a pseudogene. CDR3 length: 16 residues. The CDR3 DNA reads as TGCACCAGCAGCAAGGAGACTAGCGGGAACACCGGGGAGCTGTTTTTT. Translation gives CTSSKETSGNTGELFF.

The chain combines TRBV5-1 with TRBJ1-1; TRBD1 aligns across 9 bases. Trimming removed 5 bases from V and 1 base from J; junction bases left unmatched: 0. In germline, CDR1 is SGHRS, CDR2 YFSETQ. CDR3 length: 13 amino acids. The CDR3 bases are TGCGCCAGCAGGGACAGGGGGAACACTGAAGCTTTCTTT. It codes for CASRDRGNTEAFF. Full variable domain (outside the CDR3, taken from reference TRBV5-1 and TRBJ1-1): KAGVTQTPRYLIKTRGQQVTLSCSPISGHRSVSWYQQTPGQGLQFLFEYFSETQRNKGNFPGRFSGRQFSNSRSEMNVSTLELGDSALYLCASRDRGNTEAFFGQGTRLTVV.

The rearrangement joins TRBV19 to TRBJ2-3; D call uncertain. This CDR3 has 12 residues. Trimming pared 4 bases from V and 2 bases from J, leaving 4 bases between. Germline V gene data show CDR1 as LNHDA and CDR2 as SQIVND (reference sequence). The CDR3 DNA is TGTGCCAGTAGTAAACACACAGATACGCAGTATTTT. As protein: CASSKHTDTQYF. Full variable domain (remainder filled in from reference TRBV19 and TRBJ2-3): DGGITQSPKYLFRKEGQNVTLSCEQNLNHDAMYWYRQDPGQGLRLIYYSQIVNDFQKGDIAEGYSVSREKKESFPLTVTSAQKNPTAFYLCASSKHTDTQYFGPGTRLTVL.

The V call is TRBV6-5, the J call TRBJ2-5; the D gene is possibly TRBD2 (6 bases). Looked up from germline, CDR1 is MNHEY and CDR2 is SVGAGI. There are 13 residues in the CDR3. V gave up 0 bases and J gave up 4 bases, with 6 bases separating them. The CDR3 bases are TGTGCCAGCAGTTACTCCGGGAGAGAGACCCAGTACTTC. It is translated as CASSYSGRETQYF.